The present entry profiles one TCR beta chain with its context. This clone's antigen is unknown. No base qualities exist here, and no much larger clone lies one base off it. The roughly 39 donors, aged roughly 6 to 100 years, were systemically healthy Caucasian individuals from Russia. Each donor gave 8 to 10 milliliters of peripheral blood, collected into EDTA-treated Vacutainer tubes. Ficoll-Paque density-gradient centrifugation was used to isolate PBMCs, with at least 6.5 million per sample. Trizol reagent was used to extract total RNA from the PBMCs, yielding at least 5.5 micrograms per sample. For every donor, flow cytometry on a PBMC aliquot measured the percentage of naive CD45RAhigh/CD27high T cells. The source of the sample is a study of blood T cells in healthy people across ages (dated by TCRdb to 2014 to 2015). Study-wide context: In model experiments, template switching captured about one uniquely barcoded TCR beta cDNA molecule for every two T cells. The study measured age-related changes in TCR beta repertoire diversity using deep sequencing normalized with unique cDNA molecular identifiers. Four age groups were formed from the donors: young (average roughly 15 years), middle-aged (approximately 40), aged (roughly 56) and long-lived (less than 85). To avoid experimental bias, donors of different ages were distributed randomly across sequencing lanes. For two donors (one aged 18 to 30 and one aged 80 or older), the study analyzed two additional independent replicas of 1 million unique cDNA reads from the same blood draw. Broad study findings and their caveats: Because profiling used bulk unsorted PBMCs, naive and antigen-experienced compartments could not be compared conclusively. The long-lived group showed more naive CD4+ T cells, fewer expanded clones and increased TCR diversity than the aged group, suggesting age selection. Observed TCR beta diversity per million T cells fell roughly linearly with age, and a significant reduction was already apparent by age around 39. A strong correlation was found between observed TCR beta diversity and the percentage of naive T cells measured by flow cytometry. Estimates of total diversity from one million sequenced T cells were regarded as lower bounds and underestimates. The CMV infection status of donors was not known, potentially confounding age-related changes in expanded clonotypes.

Libraries were made using 5' RACE. The sequencer listed for this sample is Illumina HiSeq 2500. The second PCR ran for roughly 7 to 11 cycles and used a J-beta primer mix along with a sample-barcoded 5' primer. A template-switch 5' adaptor carrying 12 random nucleotides introduced a unique molecular identifier onto each TCR beta cDNA molecule. At least 2.5 million CDR3-containing paired-end reads were obtained from each sample. First-strand cDNA synthesis was performed from all RNA using the Mint cDNA synthesis kit, with priming by a TRBC-specific oligonucleotide. After uracil-DNA glycosylase treatment, a first 18-cycle PCR used universal primers M1SS and BC2_uni_R on all cDNA. The paper's processing steps were these. For normalization, 1 million high-quality reads, each with a distinct molecular identifier, were randomly selected from each sample. Reads sharing molecular identifiers were discarded rather than binned into consensus sequences. MiTCR, with a Q25 quality threshold and the strictest error-elimination algorithm, was used for CDR3 identification, clonotype clustering and error correction. A nonparametric unseen species model using Euler transformation provided a lower-bound estimate of total TCR beta diversity. The public sequencing data were trimmed at Q25 with fastp and processed into clonotypes with MiXCR by TCRdb, which kept only in-frame beta chains. Rows merge per CDR3 protein into single entries with the most common DNA and genes. TCRdb's processing, not the authors' own work, is the source of the V and J calls. The sample table contains about 1 million distinct CDR3 sequences; only one count was recorded for 45% of them. The top ten clones comprise over 15% of the sample.

Specimen: blood. This clonotype was sampled from a woman in her sixties in good health.

The CDR3 corresponds to CASSYSLGETQYF. Here is the DNA: TGTGCCAGCAGTTACTCGTTGGGGGAGACCCAGTACTTC. The chain joins TRBV6-5 to TRBJ2-5, with the D gene uncertain. A distance of 7 bases separates the germline ends of V and J, which lose 0 bases and 5 bases respectively. Looking up the germline V gene yields CDR1 MNHEY and CDR2 SVGAGI. Measured from the cysteine to the phenylalanine, the CDR3 is 13 residues long. Just the 39-base CDR3 DNA is kept, in frame starting at base 1.